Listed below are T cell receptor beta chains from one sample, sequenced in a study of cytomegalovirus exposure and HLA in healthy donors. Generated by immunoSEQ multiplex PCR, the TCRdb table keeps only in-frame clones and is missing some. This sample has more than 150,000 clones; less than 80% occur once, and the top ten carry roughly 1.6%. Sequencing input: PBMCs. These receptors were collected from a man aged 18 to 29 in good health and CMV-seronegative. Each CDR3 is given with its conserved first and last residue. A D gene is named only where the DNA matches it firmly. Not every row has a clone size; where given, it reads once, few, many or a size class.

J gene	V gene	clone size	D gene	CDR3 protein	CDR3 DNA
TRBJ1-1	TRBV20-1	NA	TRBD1	CSAATGGKAFF	TGCAGTGCCGCGACAGGGGGGAAAGCTTTCTTT
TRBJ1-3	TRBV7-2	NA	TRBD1	CASSLGTGAGNTIYF	TGTGCCAGCAGCTTAGGGACAGGGGCCGGAAACACCATATATTTT
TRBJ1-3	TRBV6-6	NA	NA	CASVPEGVPSGNTIYF	TGTGCCAGCGTCCCCGAAGGGGTTCCTTCTGGAAACACCATATATTTT
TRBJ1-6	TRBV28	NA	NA	CASSLFTRAVSYNSPLHF	TGTGCCAGCAGTTTATTTACTAGGGCAGTCTCCTATAATTCACCCCTCCACTTT
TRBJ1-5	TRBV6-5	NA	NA	CASSYTWGEQPQHF	TGTGCCAGCAGTTACACATGGGGGGAACAGCCCCAGCATTTT
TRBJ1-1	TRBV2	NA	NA	CASSEWVALGQGSGNKNTGAFF	TGTGCCAGCAGTGAATGGGTAGCCTTGGGGCAGGGGTCTGGGAATAAGAACACTGGGGCTTTCTTT
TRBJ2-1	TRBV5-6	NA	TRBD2	CASSGPGTSGYNEQFF	TGTGCCAGCAGCGGACCCGGGACTAGCGGCTACAATGAGCAGTTCTTC
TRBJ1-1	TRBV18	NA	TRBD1	CASSPLSRGRTEAFF	TGTGCCAGCTCACCCCTCTCGAGGGGGCGGACTGAAGCTTTCTTT
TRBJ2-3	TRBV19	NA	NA	CASIEGGRDTDTQYF	TGTGCCAGTATAGAAGGAGGGCGAGACACAGATACGCAGTATTTT
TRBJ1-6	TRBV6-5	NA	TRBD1	CASKGTVSSPLHF	TGTGCCAGCAAGGGGACAGTCTCTTCACCCCTCCACTTT
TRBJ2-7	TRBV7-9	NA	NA	CASSPPVGRYEQYF	TGTGCCAGCAGCCCCCCGGTGGGGAGGTACGAGCAGTACTTC
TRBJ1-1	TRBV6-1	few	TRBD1	CASSDGTGDTEAFF	TGTGCCAGCAGTGATGGGACAGGGGACACTGAAGCTTTCTTT
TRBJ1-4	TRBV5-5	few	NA	CASTRTVTTNEKLFF	TGTGCCAGCACCCGGACAGTTACAACTAATGAAAAACTGTTTTTT
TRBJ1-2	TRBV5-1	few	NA	CASSPKGLYYTF	TGCGCCAGCAGCCCCAAGGGGCTCTACTACACCTTC
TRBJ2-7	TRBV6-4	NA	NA	CARHSRDTQQYF	TGTGCCAGACATTCCCGGGACACCCAGCAGTACTTC
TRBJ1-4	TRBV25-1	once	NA	CASRATGLGTNEKLFF	TGTGCCAGCAGGGCCACAGGCCTAGGGACTAATGAAAAACTGTTTTTT
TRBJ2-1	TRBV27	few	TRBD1	CASSDRGSSYNEQFF	TGTGCCAGCAGTGACAGGGGAAGCTCCTACAATGAGCAGTTCTTC
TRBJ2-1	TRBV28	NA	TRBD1	CASSPGGTGGHGEQFF	TGTGCCAGCAGCCCCGGGGGAACAGGGGGTCATGGTGAGCAGTTCTTC
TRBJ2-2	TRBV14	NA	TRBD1	CASSPPGTVHANTGELFF	TGTGCCAGCAGCCCCCCTGGGACAGTGCATGCGAACACCGGGGAGCTGTTTTTT
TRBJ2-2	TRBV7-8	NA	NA	CASSQQILANTGELFF	TGTGCCAGCAGCCAACAGATTCTCGCGAACACCGGGGAGCTGTTTTTT
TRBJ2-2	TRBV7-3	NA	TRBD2	CASSLAGGPGTGELFF	TGTGCCAGCAGCTTAGCGGGGGGGCCGGGCACCGGGGAGCTGTTTTTT
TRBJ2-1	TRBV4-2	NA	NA	CASSQHDGYNEQFF	TGTGCCAGCAGCCAGCACGACGGGTACAATGAGCAGTTCTTC
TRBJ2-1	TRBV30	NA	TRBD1	CAWSPGQGAYNEQFF	TGTGCCTGGAGTCCGGGACAGGGGGCGTACAATGAGCAGTTCTTC
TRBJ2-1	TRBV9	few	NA	CASSGGDAAVHEQFF	TGTGCCAGCAGCGGGGGGGACGCAGCGGTCCATGAGCAGTTCTTC
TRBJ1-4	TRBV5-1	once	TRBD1	CASSPTGEGNEKLFF	TGCGCCAGCAGCCCAACAGGGGAAGGTAATGAAAAACTGTTTTTT
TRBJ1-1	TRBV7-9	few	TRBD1	CASSSTGVGTEAFF	TGTGCCAGCAGCTCTACAGGGGTAGGTACTGAAGCTTTCTTT
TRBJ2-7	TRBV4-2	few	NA	CASSQDNNEWSGRYEQYF	TGTGCCAGCAGCCAAGATAATAACGAATGGAGCGGCCGCTACGAGCAGTACTTC
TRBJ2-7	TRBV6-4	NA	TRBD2	CARVRGGTYEQYF	TGTGCCAGAGTGAGGGGAGGGACCTACGAGCAGTACTTC
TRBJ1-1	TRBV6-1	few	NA	CASSAPPGAEAFF	TGTGCCAGCAGTGCCCCCCCAGGGGCTGAAGCTTTCTTT
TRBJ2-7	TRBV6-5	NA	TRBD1	CASSLGQSTYEQYF	TGTGCCAGCAGCCTGGGACAGAGTACCTACGAGCAGTACTTC
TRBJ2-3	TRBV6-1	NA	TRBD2	CASSEAPSGGQSTQYF	TGTGCCAGCAGTGAAGCCCCTAGCGGGGGGCAGAGCACGCAGTATTTT
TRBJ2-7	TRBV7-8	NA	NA	CASSSGSSYEQYF	TGTGCCAGCAGCTCAGGGTCCTCCTACGAGCAGTACTTC
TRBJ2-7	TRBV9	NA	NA	CASSVGGGARYEQYF	TGTGCCAGCAGCGTAGGAGGAGGGGCCCGCTACGAGCAGTACTTC
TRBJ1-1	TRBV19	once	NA	CASSIGGGTEAFF	TGTGCCAGTAGTATCGGGGGAGGCACTGAAGCTTTCTTT